This TCR beta chain was captured by sequencing in a study of T cells in Graves' hyperthyroidism and ophthalmopathy. Study-level information: Staff took peripheral blood when the initial diagnosis was made, before any treatment began.

TCR beta CDR3 region amplification was performed from RNA transcripts. HTBI primers were used for first-round RT-PCR of the TCR CDR3. TCRdb fed the multiplex PCR reads into MiXCR, producing one record per CDR3 protein. The data hold about 720,000 distinct CDR3 sequences, with under 20% observed a single time. The V end was cut by 10 bases, the J end by 2 bases, with 17 bases between. Germline CDR1 and CDR2: LNHDA and SQIVND (reference sequence). The CDR3 extends over 14 amino acids. This clonotype occurred a few times. Its specificity is unknown. Findings of the study overall: Researchers found most expanded thyroid clonotypes above 0.001 in blood as well.

The sample comprised blood. The sequence derives from a woman between 50 and 59 years old with Graves' hyperthyroidism that later progressed to Graves' ophthalmopathy. The gene calls are TRBV19 and TRBJ1-2, with D possibly TRBD1 on 5 matching bases. In DNA, the CDR3 is TGTGCCACCGTCGAGCGGGGCTGGAACTATGGCTACACCTTC. Its translation is CATVERGWNYGYTF.